This T cell receptor beta chain comes out of a study of cytomegalovirus exposure and HLA in healthy donors. General study results and limits: The study found most TCR sequences rare, yet found some public TCRs in many donors.

Primers: 60 Vbeta forward and 13 Jbeta reverse. TCRdb's table, derived via immunoSEQ multiplex PCR, lists solely in-frame clones and lacks some. Of about 36,000 clones in the sample, approximately 70% are singletons; the top ten hold over 6%. In its sample, this clone was seen a few times. What it binds is not known. Input material: PBMCs. This TCR was recovered from a young man in good health and CMV-seronegative.

The CDR3 nucleotides are TGTGCCAGCAGTGGCCAAATTTTCAACGAGCAGTACTTC. It translates to CASSGQIFNEQYF. The gene calls are TRBV27 and TRBJ2-7; D ambiguous. CDR1 and CDR2 from the germline V gene are MNHEY and SMNVEV (reference sequence). The V gene lost 5 bases and the J gene lost 5 bases, with 13 bases spanning the gap. This CDR3 comprises 13 residues.